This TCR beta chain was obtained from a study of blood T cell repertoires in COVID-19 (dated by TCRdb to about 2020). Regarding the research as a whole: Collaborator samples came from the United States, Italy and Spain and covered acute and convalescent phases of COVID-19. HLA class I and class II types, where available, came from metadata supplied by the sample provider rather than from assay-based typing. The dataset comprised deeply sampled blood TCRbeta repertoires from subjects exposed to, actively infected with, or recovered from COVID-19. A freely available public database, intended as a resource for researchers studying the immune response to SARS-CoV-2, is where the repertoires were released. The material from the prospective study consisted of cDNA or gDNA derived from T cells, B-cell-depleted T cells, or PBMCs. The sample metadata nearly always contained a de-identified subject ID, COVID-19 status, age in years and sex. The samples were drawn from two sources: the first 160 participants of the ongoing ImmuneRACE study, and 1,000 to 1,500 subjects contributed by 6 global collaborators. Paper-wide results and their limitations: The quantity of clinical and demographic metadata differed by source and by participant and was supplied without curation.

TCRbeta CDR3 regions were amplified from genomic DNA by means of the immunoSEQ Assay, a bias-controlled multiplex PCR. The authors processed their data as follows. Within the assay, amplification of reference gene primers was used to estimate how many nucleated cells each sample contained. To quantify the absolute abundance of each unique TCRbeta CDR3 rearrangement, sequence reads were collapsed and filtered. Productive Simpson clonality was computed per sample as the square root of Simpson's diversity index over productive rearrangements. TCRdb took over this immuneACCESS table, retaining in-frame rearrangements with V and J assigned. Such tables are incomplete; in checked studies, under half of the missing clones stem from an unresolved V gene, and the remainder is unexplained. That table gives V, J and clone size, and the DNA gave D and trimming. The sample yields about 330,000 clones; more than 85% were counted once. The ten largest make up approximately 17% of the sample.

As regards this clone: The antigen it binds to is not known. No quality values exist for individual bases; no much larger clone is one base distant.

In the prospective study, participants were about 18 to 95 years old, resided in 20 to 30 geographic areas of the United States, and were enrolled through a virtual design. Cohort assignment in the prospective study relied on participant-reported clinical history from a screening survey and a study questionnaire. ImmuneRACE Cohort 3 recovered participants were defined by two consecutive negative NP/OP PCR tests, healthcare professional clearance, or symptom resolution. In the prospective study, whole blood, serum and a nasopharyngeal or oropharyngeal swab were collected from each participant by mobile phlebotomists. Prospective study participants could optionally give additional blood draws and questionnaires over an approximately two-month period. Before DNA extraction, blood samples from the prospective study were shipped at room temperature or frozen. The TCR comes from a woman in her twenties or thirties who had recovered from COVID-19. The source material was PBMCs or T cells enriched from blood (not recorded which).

The nucleotides are TGTGCCACCAGCAGCCGGACTGGGCGTGTACGAGAGCAGTACTTC. The translation is CATSSRTGRVREQYF. The chain is encoded by TRBV15 joined to TRBJ2-7; TRBD2 might be the D gene, on 5 matching bases. V gives up 3 bases and J gives up 7 bases, and the segment between their germline ends measures 19 bases. Looking up the germline V gene (reference sequence) yields CDR1 LNHNV and CDR2 YYDKDF. The CDR3 runs 15 amino acids, cysteine and phenylalanine included. Only CDR3 DNA is held: 45 bases, read in frame from base 1.